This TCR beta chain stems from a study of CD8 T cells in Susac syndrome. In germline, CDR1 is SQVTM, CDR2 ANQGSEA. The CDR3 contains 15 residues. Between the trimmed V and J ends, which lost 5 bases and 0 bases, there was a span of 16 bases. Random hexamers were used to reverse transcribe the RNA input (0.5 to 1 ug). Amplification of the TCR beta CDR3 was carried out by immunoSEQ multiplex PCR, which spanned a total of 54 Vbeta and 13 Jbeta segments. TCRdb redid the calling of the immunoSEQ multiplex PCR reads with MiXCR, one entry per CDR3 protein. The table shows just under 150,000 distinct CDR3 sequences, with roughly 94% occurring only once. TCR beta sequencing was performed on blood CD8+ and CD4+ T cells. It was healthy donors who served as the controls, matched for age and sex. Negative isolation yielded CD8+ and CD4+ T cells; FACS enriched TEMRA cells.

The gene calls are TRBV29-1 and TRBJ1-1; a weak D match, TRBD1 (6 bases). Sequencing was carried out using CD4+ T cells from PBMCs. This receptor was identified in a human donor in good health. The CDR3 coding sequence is TGCAGCGTTTGTAAGACAGGAGGTATGAACACTGAAGCTTTCTTT. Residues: CSVCKTGGMNTEAFF. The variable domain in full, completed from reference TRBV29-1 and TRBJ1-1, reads SAVISQKPSRDICQRGTSLTIQCQVDSQVTMMFWYRQQPGQSLTLIATANQGSEATYESGFVIDKFPISRPNLTFSTLTVSNMSPEDSSIYLCSVCKTGGMNTEAFFGQGTRLTVV.